Following are 27 T cell receptor beta chains from one sample sequenced in a study of cytotoxic CD8 clonotypes in ibrutinib-treated CLL. Using immunoSEQ multiplex PCR, the repertoire was profiled, and TCRdb retains in-frame clones only, with some absent. This table has fewer than 400,000 clones, roughly 70% appearing once. This material consisted of PBMCs, taken after 36 months of ibrutinib treatment. These receptors were obtained from a human donor with chronic lymphocytic leukemia.

The chain uses TRBV18 and TRBJ1-4, with D maybe TRBD1 (5 bases). CDR1 and CDR2 (germline): KGHSH, LQKENI. The CDR3 loop spans 15 amino acids. Trimming took off 6 bases at V and 0 bases at J, with 11 bases between the two ends. The CDR3, as DNA: TGTGCCAGCTCCCCTAGACAGACAACTAATGAAAAACTGTTTTTT. This translates into CASSPRQTTNEKLFF.

This CDR3 reads CASSRDRDFGGYTF. The CDR3 bases are TGTGCCAGCAGTCGGGACAGGGACTTTGGGGGCTACACCTTC. The chain joins TRBV6-4 to TRBJ1-2; 9 positions agree with TRBD1. The trim removed 5 bases at V and 8 bases at J, leaving 9 bases unmatched. This CDR3 contains 14 residues. CDR1 is MRHNA, CDR2 SNTAGT, per germline.

This clone was seen only a few times. J is TRBJ2-7 and V is TRBV7-2, with a weak D call TRBD2 (6 bases). The CDR3 is 13 residues long. Looked up from germline, CDR1 is SGHTA and CDR2 is FQGNSA. Between the trimmed V and J ends, which lost 11 bases and 0 bases, there was a span of 14 bases. CDR3 sequence reads: CAGGDTSSYEQYF. As DNA, the CDR3 is TGTGCCGGAGGGGATACGAGCTCCTACGAGCAGTACTTC. Variable domain in full (rest from reference TRBV7-2 and TRBJ2-7): GAGVSQSPSNKVTEKGKDVELRCDPISGHTALYWYRQSLGQGLEFLIYFQGNSAPDKSGLPSDRFSAERTGGSVSTLTIQRTQQEDSAVYLCAGGDTSSYEQYFGPGTRLTVT.

V and J are TRBV19 and TRBJ1-2, with TRBD1 identical over 8 bases. Germline CDR1 LNHDA, CDR2 SQIVND (reference sequence). The CDR3 length is 15 residues. V lost 7 bases and J lost 7; bases outside the gene matches: 14. CDR3 loop: CASIFHPQGAGGYTF. Written as DNA, the CDR3 is TGTGCCAGTATCTTCCACCCTCAGGGGGCTGGTGGCTACACCTTC.

CDR3 protein: CASSQSHNEQFF. The CDR3 region has the DNA TGCGCCAGCAGCCAATCCCACAATGAGCAGTTCTTC. This rearrangement joins TRBV4-1 to TRBJ2-1, with unresolved D. This CDR3 has 12 residues. Germline CDR1 is MGHRA and CDR2 is YSYEKL. V gave up 2 bases and J gave up 5 bases, with 4 bases separating them.

V gene TRBV27 combines with J gene TRBJ1-1, with TRBD1 matching over 9 bases. The CDR3 sequence is 12 residues long. Trimming at V came to 5 bases and at J to 11 bases, leaving 6 bases not matched to a gene. Looked up from germline, CDR1 is MNHEY and CDR2 is SMNVEV (reference sequence). The DNA for the CDR3 is TGTGCCAGCAGTACAGGGACAGGGCAGGCTTTCTTT. It is translated as CASSTGTGQAFF.

In its sample, this clone was seen once. This rearrangement joins TRBV10-2 to TRBJ1-5; D gene uncertain. Germline V gene lookup returns CDR1 WSHSY and CDR2 SAAADI. The CDR3 spans 11 residues. Trimming shortened V by 3 bases and J by 11 bases, and 8 bases separated the two germline ends. Here the CDR3 reads CASSDGWAQHF. CDR3 nucleotide sequence: TGCGCCAGCAGTGACGGGTGGGCCCAGCATTTT.

The V and J genes are TRBV5-1 and TRBJ2-5; 9 nucleotides agree with TRBD2. There are 16 residues in the CDR3. The germline CDR1 and CDR2 sequences are SGHRS and YFSETQ. With V trimmed by 2 bases and J by 2 bases, 7 bases remained unmatched. CDR3 loop: CASSFPAGGTQETQYF. In nucleotides, the CDR3 is TGCGCCAGCAGCTTTCCGGCGGGAGGGACTCAAGAGACCCAGTACTTC.

This clone came up once. The rearrangement links TRBV5-1 to TRBJ1-1; possible D gene TRBD1, 5 bases. The CDR3 is 14 amino acids. CDR1 SGHRS and CDR2 YFSETQ come from the germline V gene. Trimming took 2 bases from V and 4 from J, leaving 12 bases between them. This CDR3 is CASSLSGSPTEAFF. DNA for the CDR3: TGCGCCAGCAGCTTATCAGGGTCCCCCACTGAAGCTTTCTTT.

The CDR3: CASSPLSSFSHEQYF. DNA of the CDR3: TGTGCCAGCTCGCCTCTGTCTAGCTTTAGCCACGAGCAGTACTTC. V is TRBV18 and J is TRBJ2-7, with TRBD2 as a possible D gene (5 bases). CDR1 is KGHSH, CDR2 LQKENI, per germline. Trimming stripped 6 bases from V and 5 bases from J, with 20 bases between. The CDR3 runs to 15 residues.

V is TRBV20-1 and J is TRBJ2-7; D not resolved. CDR1 is DFQATT and CDR2 is SNEGSKA in the germline V gene (reference sequence). Between the trimmed V and J ends, which lost 7 bases and 0 bases, there was a span of 7 bases. The CDR3 is made up of 11 amino acids. In DNA form, the CDR3 reads TGCAGTGTAGAGAGCTCCTACGAGCAGTACTTC. This gives the protein CSVESSYEQYF.

This rearrangement joins TRBV19 to TRBJ1-2, with a weak D call TRBD1 (5 bases). The germline CDR1 and CDR2 sequences are LNHDA and SQIVND (reference sequence). The germline V and J ends were trimmed by 3 bases and 1 base, with 9 bases remaining between them. This CDR3 contains 14 residues. The CDR3 DNA reads TGTGCCAGTAGTATGGGGGTCCTTAACTATGGCTACACCTTC. It translates to CASSMGVLNYGYTF.

The genes are TRBV11-1 and TRBJ1-1; 8 bases align to TRBD1. The CDR3 loop spans 14 amino acids. The V gene's germline CDR1 is SGHAT and CDR2 FQDESV (reference sequence). Losses at the gene ends were 5 bases for V and 5 bases for J; bases not matched to a gene: 7. The CDR3 protein is CASSRTGSVTEAFF. The CDR3 DNA reads TGTGCCAGCAGCCGGACAGGGTCCGTGACTGAAGCTTTCTTT. Variable domain in full (rest from reference TRBV11-1 and TRBJ1-1): EAEVAQSPRYKITEKSQAVAFWCDPISGHATLYWYRQILGQGPELLVQFQDESVVDDSQLPKDRFSAERLKGVDSTLKIQPAELGDSAMYLCASSRTGSVTEAFFGQGTRLTVV.

This chain connects TRBV4-1 to TRBJ2-2, with 8 bases aligning to TRBD2. The germline V gene has CDR1 MGHRA and CDR2 YSYEKL. V lost 7 bases and J lost 6; bases outside the gene matches: 13. There are 16 residues in the CDR3. CDR3 sequence reads: CASTPAGLVLAGELFF. The CDR3 coding sequence is TGCGCCAGCACCCCGGCGGGACTAGTCTTGGCCGGGGAGCTGTTTTTT.

The CDR3 loop reads CASSLTDTGELFF. As DNA, the CDR3 is TGTGCCAGCAGCTTAACAGACACCGGGGAGCTGTTTTTT. The J gene is TRBJ2-2, the V gene TRBV11-2; D unclear. The CDR3 totals 13 residues. The V and J ends lost 2 bases and 3 bases respectively, with 4 bases between them. CDR1 is SGHAT, CDR2 FQNNGV, per germline.

The V and J genes are TRBV23-1 and TRBJ2-5; possibly TRBD1 or TRBD2 for D (5 bases each). TRBV23-1 is an ORF, and what it does is uncertain. This CDR3 is 14 amino acids long. V was clipped by 6 bases and J by 2 bases, with 13 bases between them. CDR3 residues: CASSQGRSQETQYF. CDR3 DNA sequence: TGCGCCAGCAGCCAGGGACGTTCTCAAGAGACCCAGTACTTC.

J is TRBJ2-7 and V is TRBV28, with D possibly matching TRBD2 (6 bases). The CDR3 consists of 15 residues. V was trimmed by 3 bases and J by 3 bases, leaving 15 bases between them. The germline V gene encodes CDR1 MDHEN and CDR2 SYDVKM. Here the CDR3 DNA reads TGTGCCAGCAGTTTGTTGGGGGGTCGTCACTACGAGCAGTACTTC. The encoded protein is CASSLLGGRHYEQYF.

DNA for the CDR3: TGTGCCAGCATAGGATTTCAAGAGACCCAGTACTTC. Its protein is CASIGFQETQYF. The chain carries TRBV6-1 and TRBJ2-5; D gene uncertain. This CDR3 is built from 12 residues. Trimming pared 7 bases from V and 2 bases from J, leaving 8 bases between. Germline V CDR1 and CDR2: MNHNS, SASEGT.

This clone appeared a few times. The V and J genes are TRBV19 and TRBJ2-6; 8 nucleotides align to TRBD1. This CDR3 is 16 amino acids long. After removal of 8 bases from V and 0 bases from J, the junction contained 6 bases not matched to a gene. CDR1 and CDR2 from the germline V gene are LNHDA and SQIVND (reference sequence). Here the CDR3 DNA reads TGTGCCAGTCGGGACAGGTGGATCTCTGGGGCCAACGTCCTGACTTTC. This gives the protein CASRDRWISGANVLTF.

This clone was counted a single time. The chain is built from TRBV5-1 and TRBJ1-3, with TRBD1 matching over 7 bases. V gave up 0 bases and J gave up 0 bases; unmatched junction bases: 3. The CDR3 loop spans 16 amino acids. The germline CDR1 and CDR2 sequences are SGHRS and YFSETQ. Written as DNA, the CDR3 is TGCGCCAGCAGCTTGGGGGACAGCATCTCTGGAAACACCATATATTTT. This translates into CASSLGDSISGNTIYF.

This sequence joins TRBV18 and TRBJ1-5, with D possibly TRBD1 on 6 matching bases. This CDR3 comprises 13 residues. The ends were cut back, 8 bases at V and 3 bases at J, with 11 bases in the middle. Per germline, CDR1 KGHSH and CDR2 LQKENI. The DNA for the CDR3 is TGTGCCAGCATCGGGGGGCTCAATCAGCCCCAGCATTTT. Encoded protein: CASIGGLNQPQHF.

The chain recombines TRBV19 with TRBJ2-1; 11 positions agree with TRBD2. In germline, CDR1 is LNHDA, CDR2 SQIVND (reference sequence). This CDR3 has 13 amino acids. Trimming at V came to 3 bases and at J to 14 bases, leaving 6 bases not matched to a gene. The CDR3 sequence is CASSIELAGEKFF. CDR3 bases: TGTGCCAGTAGTATCGAACTAGCGGGAGAGAAGTTCTTC.

This chain uses TRBV10-2 with TRBJ2-7; 10 bases agree with TRBD2. Germline V gene sequence: CDR1 WSHSY, CDR2 SAAADI. With V trimmed by 6 bases and J by 4 bases, 3 bases remained unmatched. CDR3 size: 13 residues. CDR3: CASSPLAGYEQYF. Written as DNA, the CDR3 is TGCGCCAGCAGCCCACTAGCGGGGTACGAGCAGTACTTC.

The chain employs TRBV28 and TRBJ2-7, with 8 bases aligning to TRBD2. CDR1 MDHEN and CDR2 SYDVKM come from the germline V gene. The CDR3 is made up of 14 amino acids. Trimming at V came to 8 bases and at J to 0 bases, leaving 6 bases not matched to a gene. The chain's CDR3 is CASWAGRASYEQYF. The CDR3, as DNA: TGTGCCAGCTGGGCCGGGAGGGCCTCCTACGAGCAGTACTTC. The full variable domain, in which reference TRBV28 and TRBJ2-7 provide the parts outside the CDR3, is DVKVTQSSRYLVKRTGEKVFLECVQDMDHENMFWYRQDPGLGLRLIYFSYDVKMKEKGDIPEGYSVSREKKERFSLILESASTNQTSMYLCASWAGRASYEQYFGPGTRLTVT.

V gene TRBV11-3 combines with J gene TRBJ2-1, with a weak D call TRBD2 (6 bases). This CDR3 has 14 amino acids. The V end lost 5 bases, the J end lost 3 bases, and 11 bases lay between the germline ends. CDR1 and CDR2 from the germline V gene are SGHNT and YENEEA. The DNA for the CDR3 is TGTGCCAGCAGCCCGCGGGGCATCTACAATGAGCAGTTCTTC. Its protein is CASSPRGIYNEQFF.

The gene calls are TRBV2 and TRBJ2-5; D is uncertain. The length of the CDR3 is 13 residues. Germline assignment: CDR1 SNHLY and CDR2 FYNNEI. Trimming pared 7 bases from V and 0 bases from J, leaving 9 bases between. The CDR3 DNA is TGTGCCAGCAAACTCCGGGACCAAGAGACCCAGTACTTC. It translates to CASKLRDQETQYF.

The V call is TRBV4-1, the J call TRBJ2-2, with 12 bases matching TRBD2. CDR3 length: 17 residues. The V gene end was trimmed by 0 bases and the J gene end by 6 bases; junction bases not matched to a gene: 5. Germline CDR1 MGHRA, CDR2 YSYEKL. This CDR3 reads CASSQDILAGGPGELFF. The CDR3 DNA is TGCGCCAGCAGCCAAGATATCCTAGCGGGGGGGCCCGGGGAGCTGTTTTTT.